The sequence of this TCR beta chain was determined in a study of neoadjuvant anti-PD-1 for oral cavity cancer. For the study at large: Patients mostly received three to four biweekly nivolumab doses at 3 mg/kg before surgery. Study conclusions and caveats: After neoadjuvant nivolumab, PBMC T cell clonality was significantly higher in non-responders than responders.

V was clipped by 1 base and J by 0 bases, with 10 bases between them. The CDR3 covers 15 residues. Germline CDR1 MNHNS, CDR2 SASEGT. Details on this clone: Its antigen is as yet unknown.

The protocol was immunoSEQ multiplex PCR, while the TCRdb copy is restricted to in-frame clones and leaves out a portion. The sample has over 65,000 clones, 80% to 90% seen once. Time point described: after neoadjuvant nivolumab, at surgical resection. No culture or expansion preceded analysis of these blood cells. The V and J genes are TRBV6-1 and TRBJ2-7; D unresolved. The TCR sequence derives from a person aged 35 to 85 with oral cavity squamous cell carcinoma. The sample was PBMCs, taken after nivolumab (anti-PD-1) treatment. CDR3 in DNA: TGTGCCAGCAGTGAAGGATCGGCCAGCTCCTACGAGCAGTACTTC. Translating gives CASSEGSASSYEQYF.